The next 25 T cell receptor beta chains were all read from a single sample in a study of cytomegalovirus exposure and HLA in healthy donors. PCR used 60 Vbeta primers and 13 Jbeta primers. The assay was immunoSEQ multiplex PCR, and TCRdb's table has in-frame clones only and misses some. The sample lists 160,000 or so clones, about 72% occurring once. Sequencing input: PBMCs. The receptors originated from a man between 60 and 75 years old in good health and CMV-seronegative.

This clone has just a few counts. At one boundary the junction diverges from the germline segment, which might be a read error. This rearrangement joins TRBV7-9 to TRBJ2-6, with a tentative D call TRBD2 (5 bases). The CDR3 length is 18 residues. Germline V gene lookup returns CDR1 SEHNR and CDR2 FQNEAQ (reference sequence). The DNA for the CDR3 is TGTTCCAGCAGCTTAGGTCTGAGGGCAGGTTCTGGGGCCAACGTCCTGACTTTC. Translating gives CSSSLGLRAGSGANVLTF.

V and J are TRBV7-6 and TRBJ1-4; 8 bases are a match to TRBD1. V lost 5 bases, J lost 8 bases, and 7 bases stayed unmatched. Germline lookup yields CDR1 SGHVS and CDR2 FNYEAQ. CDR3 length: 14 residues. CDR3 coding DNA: TGTGCCAGCAGCCCGAGGACAGGGTCCGAAAAACTGTTTTTT. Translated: CASSPRTGSEKLFF. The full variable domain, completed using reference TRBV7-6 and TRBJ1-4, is GAGVSQSPRYKVTKRGQDVALRCDPISGHVSLYWYRQALGQGPEFLTYFNYEAQQDKSGLPNDRFSAERPEGSISTLTIQRTEQRDSAMYRCASSPRTGSEKLFFGSGTQLSVL.

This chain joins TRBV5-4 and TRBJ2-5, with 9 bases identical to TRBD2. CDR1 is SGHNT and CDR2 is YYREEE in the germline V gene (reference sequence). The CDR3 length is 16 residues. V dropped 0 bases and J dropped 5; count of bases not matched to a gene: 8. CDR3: CASSLGLSGSMETQYF. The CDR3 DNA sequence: TGTGCCAGCAGCTTGGGTCTTAGCGGGAGTATGGAGACCCAGTACTTC.

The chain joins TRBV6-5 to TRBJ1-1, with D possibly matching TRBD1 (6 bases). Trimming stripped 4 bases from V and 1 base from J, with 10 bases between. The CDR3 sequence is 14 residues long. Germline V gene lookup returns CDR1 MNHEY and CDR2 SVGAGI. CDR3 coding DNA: TGTGCCAGCAGTTGGGGACACTCGAACACTGAAGCTTTCTTT. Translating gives CASSWGHSNTEAFF.

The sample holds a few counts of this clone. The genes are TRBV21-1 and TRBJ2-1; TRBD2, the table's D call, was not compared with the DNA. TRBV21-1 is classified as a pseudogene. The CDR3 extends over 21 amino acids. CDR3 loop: CASSKPPKSEAGVSSYNEQFF. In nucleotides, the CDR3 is TGTGCCAGCAGCAAACCCCCAAAATCCGAAGCGGGGGTAAGCTCCTACAATGAGCAGTTCTTC.

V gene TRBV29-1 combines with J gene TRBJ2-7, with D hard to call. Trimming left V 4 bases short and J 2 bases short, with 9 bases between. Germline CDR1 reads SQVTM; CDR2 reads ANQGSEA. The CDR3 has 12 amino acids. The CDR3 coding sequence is TGCAGCGTTGGTCCTGCGACCTACGAGCAGTACTTC. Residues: CSVGPATYEQYF.

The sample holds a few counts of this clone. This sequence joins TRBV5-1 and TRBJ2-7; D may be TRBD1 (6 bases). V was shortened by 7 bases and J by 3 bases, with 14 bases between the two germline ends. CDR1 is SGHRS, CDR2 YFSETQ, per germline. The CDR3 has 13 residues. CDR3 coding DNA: TGCGCCAGCGGTAGGACAGTGGGCTACGAGCAGTACTTC. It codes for CASGRTVGYEQYF. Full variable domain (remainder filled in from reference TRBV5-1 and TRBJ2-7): KAGVTQTPRYLIKTRGQQVTLSCSPISGHRSVSWYQQTPGQGLQFLFEYFSETQRNKGNFPGRFSGRQFSNSRSEMNVSTLELGDSALYLCASGRTVGYEQYFGPGTRLTVT.

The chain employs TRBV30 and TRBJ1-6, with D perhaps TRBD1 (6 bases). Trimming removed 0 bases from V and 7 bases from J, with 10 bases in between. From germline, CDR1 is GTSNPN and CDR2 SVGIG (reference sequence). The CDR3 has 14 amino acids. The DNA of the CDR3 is TGTGCCTGGAGTGTAATCAGGGGAAATTCACCCCTCCACTTT. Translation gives CAWSVIRGNSPLHF.

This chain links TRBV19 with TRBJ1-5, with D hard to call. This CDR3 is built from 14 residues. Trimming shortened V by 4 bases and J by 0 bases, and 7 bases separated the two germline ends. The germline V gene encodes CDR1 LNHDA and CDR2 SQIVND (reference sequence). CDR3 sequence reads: CASSKEYSNQPQHF. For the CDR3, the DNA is TGTGCCAGTAGTAAAGAGTATAGCAATCAGCCCCAGCATTTT.

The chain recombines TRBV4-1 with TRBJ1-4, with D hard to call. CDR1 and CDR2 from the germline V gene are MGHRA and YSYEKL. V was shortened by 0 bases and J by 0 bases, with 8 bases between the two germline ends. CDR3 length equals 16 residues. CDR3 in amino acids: CASSQDRGATNEKLFF. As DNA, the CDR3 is TGCGCCAGCAGCCAAGATAGAGGAGCAACTAATGAAAAACTGTTTTTT.

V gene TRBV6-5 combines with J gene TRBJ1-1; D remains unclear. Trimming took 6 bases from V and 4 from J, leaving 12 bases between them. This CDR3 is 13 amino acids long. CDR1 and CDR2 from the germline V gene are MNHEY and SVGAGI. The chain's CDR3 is CASSYGRATEAFF. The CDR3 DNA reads TGTGCCAGCAGCTACGGGAGGGCCACTGAAGCTTTCTTT.

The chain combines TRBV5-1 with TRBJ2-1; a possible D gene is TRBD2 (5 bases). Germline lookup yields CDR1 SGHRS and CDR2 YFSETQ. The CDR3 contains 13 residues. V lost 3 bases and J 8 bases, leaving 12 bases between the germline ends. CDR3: CASSSLFGDEQFF. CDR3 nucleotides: TGCGCCAGCAGCTCCCTGTTCGGGGATGAGCAGTTCTTC.

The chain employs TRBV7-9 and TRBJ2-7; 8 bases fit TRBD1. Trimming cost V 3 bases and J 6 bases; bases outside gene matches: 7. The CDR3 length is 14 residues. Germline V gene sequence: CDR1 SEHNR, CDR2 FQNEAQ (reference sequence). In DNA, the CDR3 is TGTGCCAGCAGCTTCAACAGGGGGTCCCGCGAGCAGTACTTC. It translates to CASSFNRGSREQYF. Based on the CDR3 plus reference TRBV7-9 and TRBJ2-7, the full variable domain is DTGVSQNPRHKITKRGQNVTFRCDPISEHNRLYWYRQTLGQGPEFLTYFQNEAQLEKSRLLSDRFSAERPKGSFSTLEIQRTEQGDSAMYLCASSFNRGSREQYFGPGTRLTVT.

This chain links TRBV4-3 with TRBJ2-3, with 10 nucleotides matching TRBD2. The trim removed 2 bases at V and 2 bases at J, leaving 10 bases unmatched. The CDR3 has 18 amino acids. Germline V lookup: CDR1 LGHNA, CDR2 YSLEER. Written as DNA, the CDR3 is TGCGCCAGCAGCCAACGGCTAGCGGGGGTCGGGGTCACAGATACGCAGTATTTT. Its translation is CASSQRLAGVGVTDTQYF.

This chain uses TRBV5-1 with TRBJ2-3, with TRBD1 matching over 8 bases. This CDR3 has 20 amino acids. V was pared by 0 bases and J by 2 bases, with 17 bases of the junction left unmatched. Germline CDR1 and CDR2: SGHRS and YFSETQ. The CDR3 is CASSLASGGRGGANTDTQYF. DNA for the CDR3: TGCGCCAGCAGCTTGGCCTCAGGGGGCAGGGGAGGAGCGAACACAGATACGCAGTATTTT.

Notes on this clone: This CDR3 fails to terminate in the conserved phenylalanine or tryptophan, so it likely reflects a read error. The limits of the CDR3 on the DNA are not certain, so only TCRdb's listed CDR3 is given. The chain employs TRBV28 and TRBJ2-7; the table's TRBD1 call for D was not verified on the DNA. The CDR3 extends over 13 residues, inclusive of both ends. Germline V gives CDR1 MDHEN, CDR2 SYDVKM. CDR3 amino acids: CASSPQGSGLTFI.

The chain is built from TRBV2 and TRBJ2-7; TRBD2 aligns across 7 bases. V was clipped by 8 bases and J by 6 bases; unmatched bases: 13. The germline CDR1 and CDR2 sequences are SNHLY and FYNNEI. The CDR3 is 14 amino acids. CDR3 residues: CASGSSRGSGEQYF. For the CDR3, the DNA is TGTGCCAGCGGATCGTCTCGCGGGAGTGGCGAGCAGTACTTC.

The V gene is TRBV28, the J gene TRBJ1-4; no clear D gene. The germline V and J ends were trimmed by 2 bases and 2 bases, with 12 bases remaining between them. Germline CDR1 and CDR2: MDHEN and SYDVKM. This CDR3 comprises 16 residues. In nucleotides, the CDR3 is TGTGCCAGCAGTTTACCTCGTGGCCTCACTAATGAAAAACTGTTTTTT. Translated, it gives CASSLPRGLTNEKLFF. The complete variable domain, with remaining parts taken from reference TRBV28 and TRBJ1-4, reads DVKVTQSSRYLVKRTGEKVFLECVQDMDHENMFWYRQDPGLGLRLIYFSYDVKMKEKGDIPEGYSVSREKKERFSLILESASTNQTSMYLCASSLPRGLTNEKLFFGSGTQLSVL.

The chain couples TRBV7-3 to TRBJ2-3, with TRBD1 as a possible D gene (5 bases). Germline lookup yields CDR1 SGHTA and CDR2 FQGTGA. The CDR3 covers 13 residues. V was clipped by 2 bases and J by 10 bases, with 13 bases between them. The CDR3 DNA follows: TGTGCCAGCAGCTTAGAGACAGCCCGAGCGCAGTATTTT. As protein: CASSLETARAQYF. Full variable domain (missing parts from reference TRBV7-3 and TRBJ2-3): GAGVSQTPSNKVTEKGKYVELRCDPISGHTALYWYRQSLGQGPEFLIYFQGTGAADDSGLPNDRFFAVRPEGSVSTLKIQRTERGDSAVYLCASSLETARAQYFGPGTRLTVL.

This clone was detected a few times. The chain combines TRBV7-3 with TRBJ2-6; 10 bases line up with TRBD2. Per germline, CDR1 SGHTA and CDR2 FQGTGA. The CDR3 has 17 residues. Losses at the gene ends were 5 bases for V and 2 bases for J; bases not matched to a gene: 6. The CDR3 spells CASSPQAGGPGANVLTF. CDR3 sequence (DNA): TGTGCCAGCAGCCCACAAGCGGGGGGGCCTGGGGCCAACGTCCTGACTTTC. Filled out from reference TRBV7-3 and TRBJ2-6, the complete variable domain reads GAGVSQTPSNKVTEKGKYVELRCDPISGHTALYWYRQSLGQGPEFLIYFQGTGAADDSGLPNDRFFAVRPEGSVSTLKIQRTERGDSAVYLCASSPQAGGPGANVLTFGAGSRLTVL.

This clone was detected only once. CDR3 DNA sequence: TGTGCCTGGAGTGTACAGGGCCCTGCGGCCCTCCACTTT. It encodes CAWSVQGPAALHF. The chain couples TRBV30 to TRBJ1-6; tentative D call: TRBD1 (6 bases). Germline V gene lookup returns CDR1 GTSNPN and CDR2 SVGIG (reference sequence). The CDR3 has 13 residues. V was cut by 0 bases and J by 14 bases, with 14 bases left in between.

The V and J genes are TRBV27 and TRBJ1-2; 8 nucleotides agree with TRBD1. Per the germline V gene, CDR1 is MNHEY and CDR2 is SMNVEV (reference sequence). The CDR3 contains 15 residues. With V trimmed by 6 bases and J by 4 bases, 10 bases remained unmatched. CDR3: CASRDRAPLSYGYTF. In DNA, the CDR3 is TGTGCCAGCAGGGACAGGGCTCCCCTTAGCTATGGCTACACCTTC.

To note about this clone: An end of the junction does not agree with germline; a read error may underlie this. The CDR3 here is CASSLGARDRIGSF. As DNA, the CDR3 is TGTGCCAGCAGCTTGGGGGCGCGGGACAGGATCGGGAGCTTC. The gene calls are TRBV5-4 and TRBJ1-2; 8 bases map to TRBD1. The CDR3 contains 14 residues. CDR1 is SGHNT and CDR2 is YYREEE in the germline V gene (reference sequence).

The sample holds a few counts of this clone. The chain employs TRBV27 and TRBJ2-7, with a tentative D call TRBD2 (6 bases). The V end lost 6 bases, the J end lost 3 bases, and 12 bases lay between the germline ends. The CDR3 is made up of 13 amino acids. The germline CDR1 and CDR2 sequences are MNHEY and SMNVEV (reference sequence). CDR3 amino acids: CASSAGRNYEQYF. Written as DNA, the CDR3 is TGTGCCAGCAGCGCGGGACGGAACTACGAGCAGTACTTC.

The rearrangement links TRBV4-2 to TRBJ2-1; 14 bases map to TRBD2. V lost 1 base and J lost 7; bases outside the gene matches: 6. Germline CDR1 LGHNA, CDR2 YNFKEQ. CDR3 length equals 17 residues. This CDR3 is CASSQVMTSGGANEQFF. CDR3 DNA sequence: TGTGCCAGCAGCCAAGTCATGACTAGCGGGGGGGCTAATGAGCAGTTCTTC.